A single sample is the source of the 5 T cell receptor beta chains below, sequenced in a study of identical twins. TCRdb recomputed calls from the 5' RACE reads with MiXCR, one row per CDR3 protein. This sample has 130,000 to 150,000 distinct CDR3 sequences, with approximately 3.5% found just once. The sample consisted of memory T cells sorted from blood. These receptors were taken from a man in his late teens or twenties in good health.

This clonotype has ten or more counts. The CDR3 spells CASSEGTSGHNEQFF. The CDR3 DNA is TGCGCCAGCAGCGAAGGGACTAGCGGTCACAATGAGCAGTTCTTC. This sequence joins TRBV5-1 and TRBJ2-1; TRBD2 matches 11 bases. Germline V lookup: CDR1 SGHRS, CDR2 YFSETQ. Unmatched junction bases numbered 5, after V lost 4 bases and J lost 5 bases. CDR3 length: 15 residues.

This clonotype was detected ten times or more. The J gene is TRBJ1-3, the V gene TRBV5-1; TRBD1 matches 7 bases. The CDR3 is 16 amino acids. Germline V gives CDR1 SGHRS, CDR2 YFSETQ. Trimming removed 0 bases from V and 3 bases from J; junction bases left unmatched: 6. The CDR3 DNA reads TGCGCCAGCAGCTTGGATGCAGGGGGATTTGGAAACACCATATATTTT. Translating it yields CASSLDAGGFGNTIYF.

This clonotype was detected many times. The chain has TRBV9 and TRBJ1-1, with TRBD1 matching over 9 bases. Germline loops: CDR1 SGDLS, CDR2 YYNGEE. V dropped 0 bases and J dropped 5; count of bases not matched to a gene: 11. This CDR3 has 17 amino acids. The CDR3 sequence is CASSVDPQGAIGTEAFF. CDR3 coding DNA: TGTGCCAGCAGCGTAGACCCACAGGGGGCAATTGGGACTGAAGCTTTCTTT.

This clonotype was counted many times. The V and J genes are TRBV5-6 and TRBJ2-5; D is unresolved. CDR1 and CDR2 from the germline V gene are SGHDT and YYEEEE. Trimming removed 0 bases at V and 1 base at J, with 10 bases between. The CDR3 runs to 15 residues. CDR3 sequence: CASSLVGQPQETQYF. CDR3 in DNA: TGTGCCAGCAGCTTGGTCGGTCAGCCCCAAGAGACCCAGTACTTC.

Ten or more counts support this clonotype. This chain joins TRBV5-1 and TRBJ2-7, with 11 bases fitting TRBD2. The CDR3 consists of 14 residues. V was pared by 3 bases and J by 6 bases, with 5 bases of the junction left unmatched. CDR1 and CDR2 from the germline V gene are SGHRS and YFSETQ. The CDR3, as DNA: TGCGCCAGCAGCTCGCTAGCGGGAGGCATCGAGCAGTACTTC. Translated, it gives CASSSLAGGIEQYF.